The 29 T cell receptor beta chains given below trace back to one sample, sequenced in a study of CD8+ T cells in alopecia areata. Sorting of pooled cutaneous lymph node cells was based on CD4, CD8alpha, NKG2D, NKG2ACE and other markers. cDNA serving as the sequencing template came from extracted, reverse transcribed RNA. Only in-frame clones appear in the TCRdb table, and some are missing; sequencing was by immunoSEQ multiplex PCR. The sample includes 250,000 or so clones, none of them occurring once. The sample comprised CD4+ T cells sorted from a lymph node. These receptors were taken from a C3H/HeJ mouse with alopecia areata. The mice in this strain carry MHC haplotype H2-k.

Only a few counts were recorded for this clone. Germline and genes: mouse. The CDR3 is CACNRDNTGQLYF. CDR3 DNA (partial): TGTGCCTGTAACAGGGATAACACCGGG. V usage is TRBV31 and J usage is TRBJ2-2; possible D gene TRBD1, 6 bases. With the read ending 4 residues before the CDR3 end, the germline J gene is used to fill in that end. The CDR3 totals 13 residues. Germline V gene lookup returns CDR1 GKSSPN and CDR2 SITVG. Trimming cost V 6 bases and J 2 bases, with 10 bases left between them.

Concerning this clone itself: Genes here carry mouse names. With the read ending 3 residues before the CDR3 end, the germline J gene is used to fill in that end. The chain couples TRBV19 to TRBJ1-6; possible D gene TRBD1, 6 bases. TRBJ1-6 counts as an open reading frame of uncertain function. The CDR3 extends over 14 amino acids. Trimming shortened V by 0 bases and J by 6 bases, and 7 bases separated the two germline ends. Germline V gene data show CDR1 as FNHDT and CDR2 as SITEND (reference sequence). The CDR3 here is CASSIDRVNSPLYF. CDR3 bases read: TGTGCCAGCAGTATAGACAGGGTTAATTCGCCC.

This clone was seen only a few times. The genes are named according to mouse. The CDR3 end is not reached by the read, which stops 4 residues before it; the germline J gene fills it in. This rearrangement joins TRBV5 to TRBJ2-1, with D maybe TRBD1 (5 bases). V lost 4 bases, J lost 0 bases, and 10 bases lay in between. This CDR3 comprises 15 residues. Germline loops: CDR1 LGHNA, CDR2 YNLKQL (reference sequence). Here the CDR3 reads CASSPRTNNYAEQFF. Incomplete CDR3 DNA: TGTGCCAGCAGCCCCCGGACAAATAACTATGCT.

This clone was seen ten or more times. All gene names here are mouse names. The CDR3 goes on 4 residues after the read ends, and that part is filled in from the germline J gene. This same CDR3 is encoded by further DNA sequences in the sample. The chain is built from TRBV13-1 and TRBJ2-2, with 9 bases matching TRBD1. Germline V CDR1 and CDR2: NSHNY, SYGAGN. CDR3 length: 15 amino acids. Germline trimming cut 3 bases from V and 1 base from J; bases unmatched to any gene: 1. The sequenced part of the CDR3 DNA is TGTGCCAGCAGTGCGGACAGGGGAAACACCGGG. Its translation is CASSADRGNTG. The whole CDR3 sequence is CASSADRGNTGQLYF.

This clone turned up a few times. Genes and germline come from the mouse. The DNA ends 4 residues before the CDR3 does, and the rest of the CDR3 is filled in from the germline J gene. Other DNA sequences in this specimen translate into the identical CDR3. The chain uses TRBV1 and TRBJ1-2, with TRBD1 matching 9 bases. Germline V gene data show CDR1 as NSQYPW and CDR2 as LRSPGD (reference sequence). Unmatched junction bases numbered 2, after V lost 3 bases and J lost 0 bases. The CDR3 is made up of 15 amino acids. The sequenced CDR3 bases are TGCACCTGCAGTGCGGGACAGGGACCAAACTCC. Translating gives CTCSAGQGPNS. The entire CDR3 protein is CTCSAGQGPNSDYTF.

This clone was recorded at least ten times. Germline and genes here are mouse. The read ends 4 residues before the CDR3 terminus; that terminus is restored from the germline J gene. V and J are TRBV13-1 and TRBJ1-2, with D possibly TRBD1 on 5 matching bases. The CDR3 loop spans 12 amino acids. Germline V lookup: CDR1 NSHNY, CDR2 SYGAGN. Between the trimmed V and J ends, which lost 4 bases and 3 bases, there was a span of 7 bases. This chain's CDR3 is CASSQGYSDYTF. The CDR3 bases that were read are TGTGCCAGCAGTCAGGGTTACTCC.

Comment on this clone: All gene names here are mouse names. From the germline J gene comes the end of the CDR3, since the read stops 4 residues before it. Distinct nucleotide sequences in the sample also encode this CDR3. The chain combines TRBV19 with TRBJ2-1, with D perhaps TRBD1 (5 bases). Germline loops: CDR1 FNHDT, CDR2 SITEND (reference sequence). The CDR3 length is 13 residues. Deletions cut 2 bases from V and 4 bases from J, with 7 bases between. Partial CDR3 DNA: TGTGCCAGCAGTATTGGACAATATGCT. As protein: CASSIGQYA. The whole CDR3 sequence is CASSIGQYAEQFF.

Regarding this clone: Each gene name is a mouse one. The DNA ends 4 residues before the CDR3 does, and the rest of the CDR3 is filled in from the germline J gene. The chain recombines TRBV19 with TRBJ2-1, with 9 bases aligning to TRBD1. The CDR3 covers 15 residues. Germline values: CDR1 FNHDT, CDR2 SITEND (reference sequence). The sequenced part of the CDR3 DNA is TGTGCCAGCAGTATCAACAGGGGGCGAGGAGCT. Its protein is CASSINRGRGA. The full CDR3 reads CASSINRGRGAEQFF.

This clone was seen only a few times. Mouse names are used for the genes. The read comes to an end 4 residues before the CDR3 does, leaving the germline J gene to fill in the end. This rearrangement joins TRBV13-1 to TRBJ1-1; 7 nucleotides match TRBD1. Trimming cost V 4 bases and J 4 bases; bases outside gene matches: 4. Germline V gene data show CDR1 as NSHNY and CDR2 as SYGAGN. CDR3 length: 13 amino acids. This chain's CDR3 is CASSPTGATEVFF. Incomplete CDR3 DNA: TGTGCCAGCAGTCCTACAGGGGCCACA.

This clone was found a few times. Gene labels here are mouse ones. The read finishes 4 residues shy of the CDR3 end, and the germline J gene is used to complete it. Other DNA sequences of this sample code for an identical CDR3. V gene TRBV19 combines with J gene TRBJ2-7; 8 nucleotides match TRBD2. Looked up from germline, CDR1 is FNHDT and CDR2 is SITEND (reference sequence). CDR3 length: 15 residues. Unmatched junction bases numbered 3, after V lost 1 base and J lost 0 bases. The CDR3: CASSISGGSSYEQYF. The covered CDR3 bases are TGTGCCAGCAGTATATCTGGGGGGAGCTCCTAT.

This clone appeared a few times. Mouse germline and gene names are used. The read comes to an end 4 residues before the CDR3 does, leaving the germline J gene to fill in the end. The genes are TRBV13-1 and TRBJ2-1, with 7 bases matching TRBD1. Germline CDR1 NSHNY, CDR2 SYGAGN. The CDR3 totals 14 residues. With V trimmed by 0 bases and J by 4 bases, 1 base remained unmatched. The CDR3 sequence: CASSDGDRYAEQFF. CDR3 bases read: TGTGCCAGCAGTGATGGGGACAGATATGCT.

As to this clone: The gene symbols are mouse symbols. The CDR3 end lies 4 residues beyond the end of the read and is filled in from the germline J gene. The genes are TRBV19 and TRBJ1-1, with D possibly matching TRBD1 (5 bases). From germline, CDR1 is FNHDT and CDR2 SITEND (reference sequence). Trimming shortened V by 4 bases and J by 0 bases, and 10 bases separated the two germline ends. CDR3 length equals 14 residues. The CDR3 bases that were read are TGTGCCAGCAGTCCCCAGACAGCAAACACA. Amino acids: CASSPQTANT. The whole CDR3 protein is CASSPQTANTEVFF.

This clone has only a few counts. Genes and germline come from the mouse. The read falls 4 residues short of the CDR3 end, and the missing part is taken from the germline J gene. Other nucleotide sequences in the sample specify the same CDR3. The chain carries TRBV13-1 and TRBJ2-3, with D perhaps TRBD2 (7 bases). CDR1 and CDR2 from the germline V gene are NSHNY and SYGAGN. Trimming pared 0 bases from V and 4 bases from J, leaving 12 bases between. CDR3 size: 15 residues. CDR3 DNA (partial): TGTGCCAGCAGTGATGCATTGGGGGGCACAGAA. Translation gives CASSDALGGTE. The whole CDR3 sequence is CASSDALGGTETLYF.

This clone came up a few times. Mouse gene names apply. The CDR3 goes on 4 residues after the read ends, and that part is filled in from the germline J gene. This chain links TRBV13-1 with TRBJ2-7; possibly TRBD1 for D (5 bases). From germline, CDR1 is NSHNY and CDR2 SYGAGN. This CDR3 has 15 residues. V gave up 0 bases and J gave up 3 bases, with 13 bases separating them. The chain's CDR3 is CASSDAVADNYEQYF. The sequenced part of the CDR3 DNA is TGTGCCAGCAGTGATGCAGTTGCGGACAACTAT.

This clone turned up a few times. Mouse gene names apply. The read ends 4 residues before the CDR3 terminus; that terminus is restored from the germline J gene. The V call is TRBV31, the J call TRBJ1-2; tentative D call: TRBD1 (5 bases). The CDR3 runs 12 residues. Germline V gene sequence: CDR1 GKSSPN, CDR2 SITVG. V lost 2 bases, J lost 4 bases, and 8 bases lay in between. CDR3 sequence: CAWSGGISDYTF. The part of the CDR3 DNA that was read is TGTGCCTGGAGTGGGGGGATCTCC. Full variable domain (remainder filled in from reference TRBV31 and TRBJ1-2): AQTIHQWPVAEIKAVGSPLSLGCTIKGKSSPNLYWYWQATGGTLQQLFYSITVGQVESVVQLNLSASRPKDDQFILSTEKLLLSHSGFYLCAWSGGISDYTFGSGTRLLVI.

This clone was picked up a small number of times. Genes and germline come from the mouse. With the read ending 4 residues before the CDR3 end, the germline J gene is used to fill in that end. J is TRBJ1-2 and V is TRBV12-1; 7 bases are shared with TRBD1. V shed 1 base and J 4 bases; nucleotides not matched to a gene: 2. This CDR3 has 13 amino acids. CDR1 is SGHSN and CDR2 is HYEKVE in the germline V gene. The sequenced part of the CDR3 DNA is TGTGCCAGCTCTCTTGGGACAGCCTCC. Encoded protein: CASSLGTAS. The full-length CDR3 reads as CASSLGTASDYTF.

The table lists this clone with a few counts. The genes and germline here are from mouse. The read gets to within 3 residues of the CDR3 end, and the germline J gene fills in the rest. The gene calls are TRBV1 and TRBJ1-6, with 10 nucleotides matching TRBD1. TRBJ1-6 is designated an ORF whose function remains uncertain. J gave up 7 bases and V 2 bases, and 8 bases lay outside the gene matches. The length of the CDR3 is 17 residues. Germline-derived CDR1 and CDR2 are NSQYPW and LRSPGD (reference sequence). The CDR3 protein is CTCSAPGQGPWNSPLYF. The DNA read from the CDR3 is TGCACCTGCAGTGCACCGGGACAGGGGCCTTGGAATTCGCCC.

In this sample, this clone turned up a few times. Genes and germline come from the mouse. The read ends 4 residues early relative to the CDR3; the germline J gene fills the gap. This rearrangement joins TRBV31 to TRBJ1-2, with 7 nucleotides matching TRBD1. Trimming removed 4 bases from V and 2 bases from J; junction bases left unmatched: 1. CDR3 length: 12 amino acids. Germline assignment: CDR1 GKSSPN and CDR2 SITVG. The CDR3 protein is CAWKTGNSDYTF. The covered CDR3 bases are TGTGCCTGGAAGACAGGGAACTCC.

This clone was seen more than once but under ten times. The gene symbols are mouse symbols. The read ends 4 residues shy of where the CDR3 ends; the end is completed using the germline J gene. V gene TRBV31 combines with J gene TRBJ2-3; TRBD2 agrees at 8 bases. Germline lookup yields CDR1 GKSSPN and CDR2 SITVG. V shed 1 base and J 0 bases; nucleotides not matched to a gene: 6. The CDR3 extends over 16 amino acids. CDR3 sequence reads: CAWSRTGRTSAETLYF. The CDR3 DNA, read in part, is TGTGCCTGGAGTCGGACTGGGAGAACTAGTGCAGAA.

This clone was found a few times. Each gene name is a mouse one. The CDR3 end is not reached by the read, which stops 4 residues before it; the germline J gene fills it in. The chain recombines TRBV13-3 with TRBJ1-1; tentatively, D is TRBD1 (6 bases). Germline CDR1 reads NNHDY; CDR2 reads SYVADS. This CDR3 is 12 amino acids long. Trimming pared 5 bases from V and 3 bases from J, leaving 8 bases between. The CDR3 DNA, read in part, is TGTGCCAGCAGCGGACAGTACACA. Its protein is CASSGQYT. The whole CDR3 region reads CASSGQYTEVFF.

For this clone: The gene symbols are mouse symbols. The CDR3 DNA, read in part, is TGCACCTGCAGTGCGGACAGGGGGAAAGCAGAA. Encoded protein: CTCSADRGKAE. The complete CDR3 protein is CTCSADRGKAETLYF. This sequence joins TRBV1 and TRBJ2-3; TRBD1 matches 10 bases. Sequencing ends 4 residues short of the CDR3 end; the germline J gene provides the rest. Germline V lookup: CDR1 NSQYPW, CDR2 LRSPGD (reference sequence). V dropped 3 bases and J dropped 3; count of bases not matched to a gene: 3. The CDR3 runs 15 residues.

This clone was seen a few times. Gene labels here are mouse ones. The read gets to within 4 residues of the CDR3 end, and the germline J gene fills in the rest. Other DNA sequences in the same sample also yield this CDR3. The gene calls are TRBV13-1 and TRBJ2-5, with TRBD1 matching 7 bases. Germline V lookup: CDR1 NSHNY, CDR2 SYGAGN. The CDR3 sequence is 13 residues long. CDR3 bases read: TGTGCCAGCAGTGGACAGGGCAAAGAC. It yields the protein CASSGQGKD. The whole CDR3 region reads CASSGQGKDTQYF.

Notes on this clone: Gene names are mouse gene names. The read falls 4 residues short of the CDR3 end, and the missing part is taken from the germline J gene. Other DNA sequences in this specimen translate into the identical CDR3. This sequence joins TRBV4 and TRBJ2-7; 10 bases fit TRBD1. The trim removed 5 bases at V and 0 bases at J, leaving 1 base unmatched. The CDR3 runs 14 residues. Germline V gene sequence: CDR1 LGHDT, CDR2 YNNKQL (reference sequence). The CDR3 DNA, read in part, is TGTGCCAGCAGCAGGACAGGGGGCTCCTAT. It translates to CASSRTGGSY. The whole CDR3 reads CASSRTGGSYEQYF.

This clone turned up a few times. Gene names are mouse gene names. The read ends 4 residues early relative to the CDR3; the germline J gene fills the gap. The gene calls are TRBV19 and TRBJ2-7, with TRBD2 matching over 8 bases. The V and J ends lost 0 bases and 3 bases, in that order; junction bases with no gene match: 5. There are 15 residues in the CDR3. In germline, CDR1 is FNHDT, CDR2 SITEND (reference sequence). The sequenced part of the CDR3 DNA is TGTGCCAGCAGTATAGTTCTGGGGGGTGGCTAT. Translation gives CASSIVLGGGY. The whole CDR3 reads CASSIVLGGGYEQYF. Full variable domain (outside the CDR3, taken from reference TRBV19 and TRBJ2-7): GGIITQTPKFLIGQEGQKLTLKCQQNFNHDTMYWYRQDSGKGLRLIYYSITENDLQKGDLSEGYDASREKKSSFSLTVTSAQKNEMAVFLCASSIVLGGGYEQYFGPGTRLTVL.

This clone was detected only a few times. Mouse germline and gene names are used. Read data end 4 residues before the CDR3 end; the end is taken from the germline J gene. This chain uses TRBV13-1 with TRBJ2-3; 9 bases fit TRBD2. The ends lost 0 bases at V and 1 base at J; junction bases unmatched: 9. From germline, CDR1 is NSHNY and CDR2 SYGAGN. The CDR3 has 18 residues. CDR3: CASSDAPMGGRGAETLYF. Partial CDR3 DNA: TGTGCCAGCAGTGATGCCCCGATGGGGGGGCGCGGTGCAGAA.

For this clone: Mouse germline and gene names are used. The read is 4 residues too short to cover the CDR3 end, so that end is filled in from the germline J gene. The chain employs TRBV13-3 and TRBJ1-2, with TRBD1 identical over 9 bases. CDR1 is NNHDY and CDR2 is SYVADS in the germline V gene. J gave up 3 bases and V 4 bases, and 7 bases lay outside the gene matches. The CDR3 spans 15 residues. CDR3 residues: CASSSGTGRDSDYTF. CDR3 bases read: TGTGCCAGCAGTTCCGGGACAGGGAGGGACTCC.

Concerning this clone itself: The gene symbols are mouse symbols. Read data end 4 residues before the CDR3 end; the end is taken from the germline J gene. The rearrangement links TRBV13-3 to TRBJ1-1; D is possibly TRBD1 (6 bases). This CDR3 comprises 13 residues. Germline CDR1 NNHDY, CDR2 SYVADS. The part of the CDR3 DNA that was read is TGTGCCAGCAGTGATGCACGGACAGTA. This gives the protein CASSDARTV. The full CDR3 sequence reads CASSDARTVEVFF.

This clone showed up just a few times. Genes and germline are mouse. The CDR3 goes on 4 residues after the read ends, and that part is filled in from the germline J gene. V and J are TRBV14 and TRBJ2-5; no reliable D call. This CDR3 has 13 residues. Germline lookup yields CDR1 SGHDT and CDR2 FRDEAV. The V end was cut by 7 bases, the J end by 1 base, with 10 bases between. CDR3 bases read: TGTGCCAGCCAGTTTCCAGACCAAGAC. It is translated as CASQFPDQD. The CDR3 in full is CASQFPDQDTQYF.

In the case of this clone: The gene names given are mouse names. The part of the CDR3 DNA that was read is TGTGCCAGCGGGGCCACAGGGTCCTATGCT. Residues: CASGATGSYA. The whole CDR3 protein reads CASGATGSYAEQFF. The rearrangement uses TRBV13-2 and TRBJ2-1; D is perhaps TRBD1 (6 bases). Read data end 4 residues before the CDR3 end; the end is taken from the germline J gene. This CDR3 comprises 14 residues. V was cut by 5 bases and J by 3 bases, with 12 bases left in between. Germline assignment: CDR1 NNHNN and CDR2 SYGAGS (reference sequence).